Listed below are T cell receptor beta chains from one sample, sequenced in a study of T cell changes during pregnancy in multiple sclerosis. Here immunoSEQ multiplex PCR was the method, and the copy in TCRdb shows in-frame clones only, minus some. The sample contains under 90,000 clones, 80% to 95% of which appear only once. This sample comprised peripheral blood, obtained after pregnancy. Receptor source: a female donor in good health, enrolled as a control in a pregnancy study. CDR3s include the opening cysteine and the closing phenylalanine or tryptophan. D genes are given only for firm matches. Expanded clones get a size class; other rows say once, few or many, or leave the size out.

j_call clone_size d_call v_call cdr3_aa cdr3_nt
TRBJ1-2 once - TRBV6-5 CASSYGTPINGYTF TGTGCCAGCAGTTACGGGACACCAATAAATGGCTACACCTTC
TRBJ1-3 - - TRBV7-9 CASSRGARGTKSGNTIYF TGTGCCAGCAGCAGAGGGGCGCGGGGCACCAAATCTGGAAACACCATATATTTT
TRBJ1-2 - - TRBV5-1 CASSLSLSRGYTF TGCGCCAGCAGCTTATCCCTCTCCCGGGGCTACACCTTC
TRBJ2-6 - - TRBV2 CASSATGSRANVLTF TGTGCCAGCAGTGCCACAGGGTCGAGGGCCAACGTCCTGACTTTC
TRBJ2-7 - TRBD1 TRBV5-1 CASRDRGRDEQYF TGCGCCAGCCGGGACAGGGGTCGCGACGAGCAGTACTTC
TRBJ2-7 - TRBD1 TRBV5-1 CASSLLTGSYEQYF TGCGCCAGCAGCTTGCTGACAGGGTCCTACGAGCAGTACTTC
TRBJ1-2 few TRBD1 TRBV5-1 CASSPDRGHYTF TGCGCCAGCAGCCCGGACAGGGGTCACTACACCTTC
TRBJ2-1 - - TRBV4-1 CASRRASRNEQFF TGCGCCAGCAGAAGAGCATCCCGGAATGAGCAGTTCTTC
TRBJ1-2 - TRBD1 TRBV5-4 CASSPGQEDGYTF TGTGCCAGCAGCCCGGGACAGGAAGATGGCTACACCTTC
TRBJ2-2 once TRBD2 TRBV11-3 CASRRTSGSKTGELFF TGTGCCAGCAGGCGGACTAGCGGGAGCAAAACCGGGGAGCTGTTTTTT
TRBJ1-1 - TRBD1 TRBV19 CATKQGNTEAFF TGTGCCACCAAACAGGGGAATACTGAAGCTTTCTTT
TRBJ2-5 - TRBD2 TRBV7-7 CASSFAGGRLPAETQYF TGTGCCAGCAGCTTTGCGGGGGGGCGTCTCCCCGCGGAGACCCAGTACTTC
TRBJ2-7 once - TRBV4-3 CASSQDDGRGEQYF TGCGCCAGCAGCCAAGATGACGGCAGGGGCGAGCAGTACTTC
TRBJ2-1 - - TRBV7-8 CASSLNTETPYNEQFF TGTGCCAGCAGCTTAAATACGGAGACTCCCTACAATGAGCAGTTCTTC
TRBJ2-7 - TRBD2 TRBV27 CASRAGLAQTYEQYF TGTGCCAGCAGAGCCGGACTAGCGCAAACATACGAGCAGTACTTC
TRBJ1-5 - TRBD1 TRBV5-1 CATIDRVNSLSNQPQHF TGCGCCACAATCGACAGGGTTAACAGCTTGAGCAATCAGCCCCAGCATTTT
TRBJ2-1 - - TRBV27 CASSFAGNEQFF TGTGCCAGCAGTTTCGCAGGGAATGAGCAGTTCTTC
TRBJ2-1 - TRBD2 TRBV11-1 CASSSRVKGLAGGNEQFF TGTGCCAGCAGCAGCAGGGTGAAGGGACTAGCGGGGGGGAATGAGCAGTTCTTC
TRBJ1-1 - - TRBV7-3 CASSLNGRDEAFF TGTGCCAGCAGCTTAAATGGGAGGGATGAAGCTTTCTTT
TRBJ1-6 - - TRBV7-9 CASALAGSSPLHF TGTGCCAGCGCCTTAGCGGGGAGCTCACCCCTCCACTTT
TRBJ2-3 - TRBD2 TRBV5-1 CASSLDPRGGPDTQYF TGCGCCAGCAGCTTGGATCCACGGGGGGGCCCAGATACGCAGTATTTT
TRBJ2-4 - TRBD2 TRBV29-1 CSAGGIAKNIQYF TGCAGCGCGGGGGGGATAGCCAAAAACATTCAGTACTTC
TRBJ2-7 - - TRBV5-4 CASSKEYDSYEQYF TGTGCCAGCAGCAAAGAGTATGACTCCTACGAGCAGTACTTC
TRBJ1-6 - - TRBV7-9 CASSLGQSSYNSPLHF TGTGCCAGCAGCTTAGGACAGAGCTCCTATAATTCACCCCTCCACTTT
TRBJ1-1 - - TRBV14 CASSQEGRTEAFF TGTGCCAGCAGCCAAGAAGGCAGGACTGAAGCTTTCTTT
TRBJ1-2 - TRBD1 TRBV28 CASREGTGGRRGGYTF TGTGCCAGCAGGGAAGGGACAGGGGGCCGTCGCGGTGGCTACACCTTC
TRBJ1-5 once TRBD1 TRBV5-1 CASSPGTGASNQPQHF TGCGCCAGCAGCCCGGGGACAGGAGCTAGCAATCAGCCCCAGCATTTT
TRBJ2-3 - - TRBV5-1 CASSLYSFTDTQYF TGCGCCAGCAGCTTGTACTCCTTCACAGATACGCAGTATTTT
TRBJ1-1 - TRBD1 TRBV19 CASGQGGNTEAFF TGTGCCAGTGGCCAAGGGGGCAACACTGAAGCTTTCTTT
TRBJ2-5 - - TRBV6-6 CASSYEFRGETQYF TGTGCCAGCAGTTACGAGTTCAGGGGAGAGACCCAGTACTTC
TRBJ2-1 once TRBD2 TRBV5-6 CASSFGTRIPNNEQFF TGTGCCAGCAGCTTTGGGACTAGAATCCCCAACAATGAGCAGTTCTTC
TRBJ2-3 - - TRBV5-8 CASSLYGGGTDTQYF TGTGCCAGCAGCTTGTATGGCGGGGGCACAGATACGCAGTATTTT
TRBJ1-2 - TRBD1 TRBV4-3 CASSSRGQGDYGYTF TGCGCCAGCAGCTCGAGGGGACAGGGGGACTATGGCTACACCTTC
TRBJ2-5 - TRBD1 TRBV4-3 CASSQGQGARETQYF TGCGCCAGCAGCCAAGGACAGGGGGCGCGGGAGACCCAGTACTTC
TRBJ1-1 - - TRBV7-8 CASSTETSNTEAFF TGTGCCAGCAGCACTGAAACCTCGAACACTGAAGCTTTCTTT
TRBJ1-4 - - TRBV6-1 CASSRGATNEKLFF TGTGCCAGCAGCAGGGGCGCAACTAATGAAAAACTGTTTTTT
TRBJ2-7 - - TRBV2 CASRATYEQYF TGTGCCAGCAGAGCAACCTACGAGCAGTACTTC
TRBJ2-7 - - TRBV28 CASGPLGGTAYEQYF TGTGCCAGTGGGCCCTTGGGCGGGACAGCCTACGAGCAGTACTTC
TRBJ2-7 - TRBD2 TRBV27 CASSPGLANAYEQYF TGTGCCAGCAGTCCGGGACTAGCGAACGCCTACGAGCAGTACTTC
TRBJ1-1 - TRBD1 TRBV6-6 CASSYVTGGRSTEAFF TGTGCCAGCAGTTACGTTACAGGGGGTCGGAGCACTGAAGCTTTCTTT
TRBJ2-5 - TRBD2 TRBV5-1 CASSLALAGGLETQYF TGCGCCAGCAGCTTGGCCCTAGCGGGGGGACTAGAGACCCAGTACTTC
TRBJ1-5 - - TRBV5-6 CASSLMASNQPQHF TGTGCCAGCAGCTTGATGGCCAGCAATCAGCCCCAGCATTTT
TRBJ1-2 - - TRBV10-3 CAISEGGANPYGYTF TGTGCCATCAGTGAGGGAGGGGCTAACCCCTATGGCTACACCTTC
TRBJ2-1 - - TRBV5-4 CASSFLVNEQFF TGTGCCAGCAGCTTCCTAGTAAATGAGCAGTTCTTC
TRBJ2-7 - - TRBV30 CAWGVQGDKTYEQYF TGTGCCTGGGGGGTCCAAGGGGACAAGACCTACGAGCAGTACTTC
TRBJ2-7 - - TRBV5-4 CASSTGYEQYF TGTGCCAGCAGCACAGGGTACGAGCAGTACTTC
TRBJ2-3 - - TRBV27 CASSPRVTDTQYF TGTGCCAGCAGTCCCAGGGTCACAGATACGCAGTATTTT
TRBJ2-1 - TRBD2 TRBV9 CASSPRWGREEQQFF TGTGCCAGCAGCCCGCGGTGGGGGCGGGAGGAACAGCAGTTCTTC
TRBJ2-3 - - TRBV10-2 CASSESIPQSSTQYF TGCGCCAGCAGTGAGAGTATTCCGCAGTCGTCTACGCAGTATTTT
TRBJ2-3 - TRBD2 TRBV5-1 CASSRVGTSGSGADTQYF TGCGCCAGCAGCCGGGTCGGGACTAGCGGGAGTGGGGCAGATACGCAGTATTTT
TRBJ2-7 - TRBD1 TRBV29-1 CSVEPQGSPYEQYF TGCAGCGTTGAACCACAGGGGTCCCCCTACGAGCAGTACTTC
TRBJ2-7 - - TRBV5-4 CASSLMGVYEQYF TGTGCCAGCAGCTTGATGGGAGTCTACGAGCAGTACTTC
TRBJ1-5 - - TRBV4-1 CASSQERVPRNQPQHF TGCGCCAGCAGCCAAGAGAGGGTCCCGCGGAATCAGCCCCAGCATTTT
TRBJ2-3 - - TRBV2 CASSELGTSTDTQYF TGTGCCAGCAGTGAGCTAGGAACTAGCACAGATACGCAGTATTTT
TRBJ1-1 few TRBD1 TRBV6-4 CASSDRQGLAFF TGTGCCAGCAGTGATCGACAGGGGTTGGCTTTCTTT